The 15 T cell receptor beta chains in this list originate from one sample, sequenced in a study of beta chain features in type 1 diabetes (dated by TCRdb to 2016 to 2019). Libraries were made using the immunoSEQ multiplex PCR assay. All of the isolated RNA was reverse transcribed with the High Capacity cDNA Reverse Transcription Kit, so expressed TCRB transcripts were sequenced. TCRdb retrieved this table from immuneACCESS and kept in-frame rearrangements only. Not all clones are present; in checked studies, unresolved V genes account for under half, and no reason is known for the remainder. The sample contains about half a million clones, roughly 31% of them found a single time. Of the sample, more than 0.055% falls within the top ten clones. Sequencing input: naive CD4+ T cells from blood. According to the study, the label for this sample's cell subset or site signals: true naive CD4+ T cells. The receptors originated from a man in his late teens or twenties in good health.

This clone was detected only a few times. CDR3 nucleotide sequence: TGTGCCAGCAGATCGACAGGGACTGAAGCTTTCTTT. Translation: CASRSTGTEAFF. V gene TRBV27 combines with J gene TRBJ1-1; 7 bases are a match to TRBD1. The CDR3 loop spans 12 amino acids. Germline CDR1 is MNHEY and CDR2 is SMNVEV (reference sequence). The J segment lost 5 bases and the V segment lost 6 bases, leaving 3 bases of the junction unmatched.

The chain uses TRBV25-1 and TRBJ1-2; D not certain. Germline V gene lookup returns CDR1 MGHDK and CDR2 SYGVNS. The ends were cut back, 2 bases at V and 4 bases at J, with 14 bases in the middle. The CDR3 length is 15 residues. CDR3 DNA: TGTGCCAGCAGTGAAATAAATGCTCCGGCCTATGGCTACACCTTC. Translated: CASSEINAPAYGYTF.

This clone was counted a few times. The rearrangement uses TRBV28 and TRBJ2-7; D gene ambiguous. Germline values: CDR1 MDHEN, CDR2 SYDVKM. The CDR3 is 15 amino acids. The ends were cut back, 3 bases at V and 4 bases at J, with 16 bases in the middle. The CDR3 region is CASSLFGSQKYEQYF. Here the CDR3 DNA reads TGTGCCAGCAGTTTGTTCGGCAGCCAGAAGTACGAGCAGTACTTC.

The V and J genes are TRBV30 and TRBJ1-2; maybe TRBD1 (5 bases). Germline V lookup: CDR1 GTSNPN, CDR2 SVGIG (reference sequence). This CDR3 has 11 amino acids. V shed 0 bases and J shed 12 bases, with 11 bases lying between them. The CDR3 protein is CAWSVQALHTF. In DNA, the CDR3 is TGTGCCTGGAGTGTACAGGCCTTGCACACCTTC. Filled out from reference TRBV30 and TRBJ1-2, the complete variable domain reads SQTIHQWPATLVQPVGSPLSLECTVEGTSNPNLYWYRQAAGRGLQLLFYSVGIGQISSEVPQNLSASRPQDRQFILSSKKLLLSDSGFYLCAWSVQALHTFGSGTRLTVV.

The rearrangement links TRBV5-4 to TRBJ2-1; D may be TRBD1 (5 bases). CDR1 SGHNT and CDR2 YYREEE come from the germline V gene (reference sequence). With 0 bases removed from V and 6 bases from J, the gap between germline ends came to 7 bases. The CDR3 is made up of 13 amino acids. CDR3 residues: CASSLGQPNEQFF. CDR3 bases: TGTGCCAGCAGCTTGGGACAGCCCAATGAGCAGTTCTTC.

As DNA, the CDR3 is TGTGCCAGCAGTGAACGGGACTACCTTAGCACAGATACGCAGTATTTT. Protein: CASSERDYLSTDTQYF. The J gene is TRBJ2-3, the V gene TRBV2; 7 bases map to TRBD2. Germline trimming cut 2 bases from V and 0 bases from J; bases unmatched to any gene: 5. This CDR3 region has 16 residues. Looked up from germline, CDR1 is SNHLY and CDR2 is FYNNEI.

The chain carries TRBV5-1 and TRBJ2-3, with 7 bases aligning to TRBD2. V trimming: 0 bases; J trimming: 3 bases; junction bases outside the gene matches: 4. Germline V gives CDR1 SGHRS, CDR2 YFSETQ. The CDR3 runs 15 residues. The CDR3 here is CASSLGAGDTDTQYF. The DNA for the CDR3 is TGCGCCAGCAGCTTGGGCGCGGGAGATACAGATACGCAGTATTTT.

The J gene is TRBJ2-5, the V gene TRBV9; 11 nucleotides line up with TRBD2. The CDR3 contains 16 residues. Trimming removed 1 base from V and 3 bases from J; junction bases left unmatched: 5. The germline CDR1 and CDR2 sequences are SGDLS and YYNGEE. Here the CDR3 DNA reads TGTGCCAGCAGCGTACTCCCACTAGCGGGAGAAGAGACCCAGTACTTC. The encoded protein is CASSVLPLAGEETQYF.

The V gene is TRBV2, the J gene TRBJ2-5; 7 bases are a match to TRBD1. Trimming cost V 5 bases and J 13 bases; bases outside gene matches: 7. This CDR3 comprises 11 residues. Germline CDR1 reads SNHLY; CDR2 reads FYNNEI. The CDR3 loop is CASSTGTARYF. CDR3 in DNA: TGTGCCAGCAGTACTGGGACAGCCCGGTACTTC.

This clone has a handful of counts. The chain carries TRBV30 and TRBJ1-2; D gene uncertain. Germline lookup yields CDR1 GTSNPN and CDR2 SVGIG (reference sequence). The CDR3 is 13 amino acids. Trimming took off 0 bases at V and 2 bases at J, with 7 bases between the two ends. The CDR3 DNA is TGTGCCTGGAGTGTGGGGAAGAACTATGGCTACACCTTC. It specifies CAWSVGKNYGYTF.

The chain joins TRBV7-9 to TRBJ2-7; TRBD2 agrees at 12 bases. This CDR3 contains 16 residues. The V gene end was trimmed by 5 bases and the J gene end by 6 bases; junction bases not matched to a gene: 11. Germline-derived CDR1 and CDR2 are SEHNR and FQNEAQ (reference sequence). CDR3 coding DNA: TGTGCCAGCAGCACAGCCTTACTAGCGGGAGGATCCGAGCAGTACTTC. This translates into CASSTALLAGGSEQYF.

The V gene is TRBV30, the J gene TRBJ2-2, with D unresolved. The CDR3 has 14 residues. Deletions cut 1 base from V and 3 bases from J, with 9 bases between. Looked up from germline, CDR1 is GTSNPN and CDR2 is SVGIG (reference sequence). CDR3 nucleotides: TGTGCCTGGAGTGGGTCAAGATACACCGGGGAGCTGTTTTTT. Protein product: CAWSGSRYTGELFF.

The chain has TRBV7-6 and TRBJ2-7; D is tentatively TRBD1 or TRBD2 (6 bases each). Looked up from germline, CDR1 is SGHVS and CDR2 is FNYEAQ. Trimming shortened V by 2 bases and J by 5 bases, and 10 bases separated the two germline ends. The CDR3 runs to 13 residues. The CDR3 sequence is CASSLNREDEQYF. CDR3 in DNA: TGTGCCAGCAGCTTAAACAGGGAGGACGAGCAGTACTTC.

V gene TRBV19 combines with J gene TRBJ2-1; maybe TRBD2 (6 bases). Germline V lookup: CDR1 LNHDA, CDR2 SQIVND (reference sequence). This CDR3 is 16 amino acids long. V was shortened by 3 bases and J by 0 bases, with 12 bases between the two germline ends. The CDR3 DNA reads as TGTGCCAGTAGTATGGAGGGGACCCCCTCCTACAATGAGCAGTTCTTC. This encodes CASSMEGTPSYNEQFF.

This clone was observed a handful of times. The CDR3 DNA reads TGTGCCAGCAGACCCAGGCAGGGTGCCTACGAGCAGTACTTC. Protein: CASRPRQGAYEQYF. This chain connects TRBV27 to TRBJ2-7; the D gene is possibly TRBD1 (5 bases). The CDR3 totals 14 residues. Trimming removed 6 bases at V and 2 bases at J, with 14 bases between. Germline CDR1 is MNHEY and CDR2 is SMNVEV (reference sequence).